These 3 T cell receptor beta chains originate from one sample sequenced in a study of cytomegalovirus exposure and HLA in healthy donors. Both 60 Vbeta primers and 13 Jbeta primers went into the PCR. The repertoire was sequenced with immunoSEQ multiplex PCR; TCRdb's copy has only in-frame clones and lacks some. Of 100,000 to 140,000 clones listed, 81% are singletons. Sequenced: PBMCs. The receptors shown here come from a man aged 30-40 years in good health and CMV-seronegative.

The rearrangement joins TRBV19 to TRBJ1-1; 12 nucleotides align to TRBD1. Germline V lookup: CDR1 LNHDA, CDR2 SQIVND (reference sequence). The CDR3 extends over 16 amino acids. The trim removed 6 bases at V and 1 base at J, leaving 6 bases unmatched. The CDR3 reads CASRSGTGGANTEAFF. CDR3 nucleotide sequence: TGTGCCAGTAGATCCGGGACAGGGGGCGCGAACACTGAAGCTTTCTTT.

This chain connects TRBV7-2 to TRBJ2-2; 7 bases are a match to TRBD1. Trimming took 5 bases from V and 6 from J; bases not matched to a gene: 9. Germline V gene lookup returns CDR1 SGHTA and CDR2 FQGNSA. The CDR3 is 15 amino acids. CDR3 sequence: CASSAQRQGPGELFF. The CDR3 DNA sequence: TGTGCCAGCAGCGCGCAAAGACAGGGTCCCGGGGAGCTGTTTTTT.

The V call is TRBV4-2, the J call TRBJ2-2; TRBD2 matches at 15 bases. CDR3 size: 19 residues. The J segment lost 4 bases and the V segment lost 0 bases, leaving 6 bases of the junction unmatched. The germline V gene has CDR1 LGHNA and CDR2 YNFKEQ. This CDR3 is CASSQEWRTSGGATGELFF. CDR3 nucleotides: TGTGCCAGCAGCCAAGAATGGCGGACTAGCGGGGGGGCCACCGGGGAGCTGTTTTTT.